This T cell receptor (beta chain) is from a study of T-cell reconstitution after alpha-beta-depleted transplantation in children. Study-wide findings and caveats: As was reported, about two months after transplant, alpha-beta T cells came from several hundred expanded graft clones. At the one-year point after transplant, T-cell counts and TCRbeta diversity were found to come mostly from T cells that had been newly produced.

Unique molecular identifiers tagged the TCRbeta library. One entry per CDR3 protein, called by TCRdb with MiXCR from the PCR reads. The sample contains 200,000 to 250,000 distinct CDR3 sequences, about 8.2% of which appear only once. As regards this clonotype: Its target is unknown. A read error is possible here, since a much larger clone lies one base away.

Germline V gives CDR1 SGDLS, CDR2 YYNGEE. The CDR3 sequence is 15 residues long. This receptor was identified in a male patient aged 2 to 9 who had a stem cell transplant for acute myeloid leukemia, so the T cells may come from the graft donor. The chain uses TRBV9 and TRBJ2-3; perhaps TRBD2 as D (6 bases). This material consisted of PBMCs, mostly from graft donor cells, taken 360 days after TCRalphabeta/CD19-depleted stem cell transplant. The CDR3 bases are TGTGCCAGCAGCGTAGTGACGGGAGTCACAAATACGCAGTATTTT. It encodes CASSVVTGVTNTQYF.